One and the same sample provided the 26 T cell receptor beta chains below, sequenced in a study of cytomegalovirus exposure and HLA in healthy donors. The PCR had 60 Vbeta and 13 Jbeta primers. Some clones are missing from TCRdb's copy, which holds only in-frame ones; the method was immunoSEQ multiplex PCR. The sample includes about 160,000 clones, 77% seen only once; the top ten take roughly 3.7%. Specimen: PBMCs. These receptors were collected from a young man in good health and CMV-seropositive.

J is TRBJ1-5 and V is TRBV7-9; D call uncertain. This CDR3 is 13 amino acids long. CDR1 is SEHNR, CDR2 FQNEAQ, per germline (reference sequence). Trimming left V 3 bases short and J 3 bases short, with 6 bases between. The CDR3 region has the DNA TGTGCCAGCAGCTTTTCCATCAATCAGCCCCAGCATTTT. It specifies CASSFSINQPQHF.

The chain links TRBV28 to TRBJ2-7; TRBD1 agrees at 10 bases. The CDR3 is 14 amino acids. After removal of 6 bases from V and 7 bases from J, the junction contained 9 bases not matched to a gene. Germline lookup yields CDR1 MDHEN and CDR2 SYDVKM. The CDR3 sequence is CASSRQGASHEQYF. In DNA form, the CDR3 reads TGTGCCAGCAGCCGACAGGGGGCCTCCCATGAGCAGTACTTC.

The chain links TRBV2 to TRBJ2-7, with D possibly TRBD1 on 6 matching bases. CDR3 size: 12 residues. The germline CDR1 and CDR2 sequences are SNHLY and FYNNEI. With 5 bases removed from V and 3 bases from J, the gap between germline ends came to 8 bases. The CDR3 protein is CASSQDSYEQYF. The CDR3 region has the DNA TGTGCCAGCAGTCAGGACAGCTACGAGCAGTACTTC.

The chain uses TRBV2 and TRBJ2-3, with D possibly matching TRBD2 (7 bases). Germline V gene sequence: CDR1 SNHLY, CDR2 FYNNEI. This CDR3 comprises 14 residues. V dropped 7 bases and J dropped 6 bases, with 17 bases sitting between them. DNA of the CDR3: TGTGCCAGCAATGGGGGGGGGCCGGAGGATACGCAGTATTTT. Translated, it gives CASNGGGPEDTQYF.

This chain joins TRBV6-5 and TRBJ1-2; D gene ambiguous. V was cut by 6 bases and J by 5 bases, with 19 bases left in between. Per germline, CDR1 MNHEY and CDR2 SVGAGI. The length of the CDR3 is 15 residues. In DNA form, the CDR3 reads TGTGCCAGCAGGCCCCGGATGGGCCCCTTTTATGGCTACACCTTC. Translating it yields CASRPRMGPFYGYTF.

The rearrangement links TRBV9 to TRBJ1-1; TRBD1 matches at 11 bases. Germline V lookup: CDR1 SGDLS, CDR2 YYNGEE. J lost 8 bases, V lost 3 bases, and 3 bases had no gene match. The CDR3 totals 13 residues. CDR3 sequence reads: CASSEGTGGEAFF. The DNA for the CDR3 is TGTGCCAGCAGCGAAGGGACAGGGGGAGAAGCTTTCTTT.

The chain has TRBV27 and TRBJ1-1; perhaps TRBD1 as D (6 bases). V shed 1 base and J shed 0 bases, with 12 bases lying between them. The CDR3 sequence is 16 residues long. Germline CDR1 is MNHEY and CDR2 is SMNVEV (reference sequence). The CDR3 nucleotides are TGTGCCAGCAGTTTATTCCGGGGACACCTGAACACTGAAGCTTTCTTT. Translated: CASSLFRGHLNTEAFF.

The V and J genes are TRBV2 and TRBJ2-7; 7 bases agree with TRBD1. With 5 bases clipped from V and 5 bases from J, the junction kept 15 bases outside the gene matches. The CDR3 sequence is 16 residues long. Germline CDR1 is SNHLY and CDR2 is FYNNEI. Here the CDR3 reads CASSTPATGARDEQYF. CDR3 nucleotide sequence: TGTGCCAGCAGTACCCCTGCTACAGGGGCCCGGGACGAGCAGTACTTC.

The chain couples TRBV30 to TRBJ2-7, with TRBD1 identical over 8 bases. Germline-derived CDR1 and CDR2 are GTSNPN and SVGIG (reference sequence). J lost 4 bases, V lost 0 bases, and 2 bases had no gene match. The CDR3 length is 13 residues. CDR3 residues: CAWSVGDRYEQYF. In nucleotides, the CDR3 is TGTGCCTGGAGTGTAGGGGACAGGTACGAGCAGTACTTC. Using reference TRBV30 and TRBJ2-7 for the parts outside the CDR3, the full variable domain is SQTIHQWPATLVQPVGSPLSLECTVEGTSNPNLYWYRQAAGRGLQLLFYSVGIGQISSEVPQNLSASRPQDRQFILSSKKLLLSDSGFYLCAWSVGDRYEQYFGPGTRLTVT.

The chain carries TRBV4-1 and TRBJ1-5; TRBD1 is a possible D gene (6 bases). CDR3 length: 16 residues. Germline assignment: CDR1 MGHRA and CDR2 YSYEKL. V lost 2 bases and J 7 bases, leaving 18 bases between the germline ends. The CDR3: CASSQTSGGAGQPQHF. For the CDR3, the DNA is TGCGCCAGCAGCCAAACGTCCGGGGGGGCAGGACAGCCCCAGCATTTT.

The chain combines TRBV29-1 with TRBJ1-2; 7 bases agree with TRBD1. V dropped 4 bases and J dropped 2; count of bases not matched to a gene: 7. From germline, CDR1 is SQVTM and CDR2 ANQGSEA. The CDR3 is 14 amino acids. This CDR3 is CSVGHGQVNYGYTF. CDR3 DNA sequence: TGCAGCGTTGGACATGGACAGGTCAACTATGGCTACACCTTC.

The V call is TRBV4-3, the J call TRBJ1-5; a possible D gene is TRBD1 (5 bases). CDR3 size: 15 residues. Trimming took off 3 bases at V and 2 bases at J, with 11 bases between the two ends. Per germline, CDR1 LGHNA and CDR2 YSLEER. The CDR3 sequence is CASSQADSRNQPQHF. In nucleotides, the CDR3 is TGCGCCAGCAGCCAGGCCGACAGTCGCAATCAGCCCCAGCATTTT.

This chain connects TRBV30 to TRBJ2-7; D is perhaps TRBD1 (6 bases). Germline V gene sequence: CDR1 GTSNPN, CDR2 SVGIG (reference sequence). The CDR3 sequence is 14 residues long. Trimming pared 5 bases from V and 6 bases from J, leaving 20 bases between. The CDR3 here is CAWGPGQGMSEQYF. The CDR3 nucleotides are TGTGCCTGGGGGCCGGGGCAGGGGATGAGCGAGCAGTACTTC.

The chain couples TRBV28 to TRBJ1-2; D perhaps matches TRBD1 (6 bases). The CDR3 runs 11 residues. The germline CDR1 and CDR2 sequences are MDHEN and SYDVKM. V lost 5 bases and J 10 bases, leaving 11 bases between the germline ends. CDR3 in DNA: TGTGCCAGCAGTCGACAGGCTGACTACACCTTC. Translating gives CASSRQADYTF.

The chain is built from TRBV28 and TRBJ1-5; D remains ambiguous. Trimming left V 6 bases short and J 5 bases short, with 14 bases between. From germline, CDR1 is MDHEN and CDR2 SYDVKM. There are 14 residues in the CDR3. The CDR3 DNA is TGTGCCAGCAGCGGCGGAGGTTCCCATCAGCCCCAGCATTTT. It specifies CASSGGGSHQPQHF.

This chain joins TRBV4-3 and TRBJ1-2; TRBD1 aligns across 8 bases. Germline V gene lookup returns CDR1 LGHNA and CDR2 YSLEER. V dropped 0 bases and J dropped 6; count of bases not matched to a gene: 0. The CDR3 is 13 residues long. The CDR3 here is CASSQDRGHGYTF. In nucleotides, the CDR3 is TGCGCCAGCAGCCAAGACAGGGGGCATGGCTACACCTTC.

The chain couples TRBV5-1 to TRBJ1-2; D remains unclear. CDR1 SGHRS and CDR2 YFSETQ come from the germline V gene. The CDR3 loop spans 16 amino acids. Between the trimmed V and J ends, which lost 3 bases and 4 bases, there was a span of 19 bases. CDR3 region: CASSSLPENRFYGYTF. Here the CDR3 DNA reads TGCGCCAGCAGCTCACTACCTGAAAACCGCTTCTATGGCTACACCTTC.

The chain joins TRBV12-5 to TRBJ2-2; the D gene is possibly TRBD2 (6 bases). The CDR3 is 15 residues long. Germline V gene sequence: CDR1 LGHNT, CDR2 FRNRAP. Trimming cost V 6 bases and J 0 bases, with 11 bases left between them. CDR3 protein: CASGPGDPNTGELFF. The CDR3 DNA reads as TGTGCTAGTGGGCCGGGGGACCCGAACACCGGGGAGCTGTTTTTT.

Details on this clone: Its ends do not fully match the called genes, so a read error is possible. The CDR3 DNA reads TGTACCAGCAGTCCTCGACAGGAAAACACAGATACGCAGTATTTT. Encoded protein: CTSSPRQENTDTQYF. The chain employs TRBV28 and TRBJ2-3; D may be TRBD1 (6 bases). This CDR3 is 15 amino acids long. Germline V gene sequence: CDR1 MDHEN, CDR2 SYDVKM.

This clone was recorded once. This chain uses TRBV4-1 with TRBJ2-7; 7 bases line up with TRBD1. Germline lookup yields CDR1 MGHRA and CDR2 YSYEKL. V trimming: 1 base; J trimming: 3 bases; junction bases outside the gene matches: 6. The CDR3 has 15 amino acids. The CDR3 bases are TGCGCCAGCAGCCAAGCTGGACAGGATGTCTACGAGCAGTACTTC. Translating it yields CASSQAGQDVYEQYF.

The V and J genes are TRBV29-1 and TRBJ1-2; the match to TRBD1 covers 7 bases. Germline V CDR1 and CDR2: SQVTM, ANQGSEA. V shed 1 base and J 3 bases; nucleotides not matched to a gene: 5. This CDR3 spans 14 amino acids. The CDR3 sequence is CSVEVVGGHYGYTF. CDR3 coding DNA: TGCAGCGTTGAAGTGGTAGGGGGCCACTATGGCTACACCTTC. Looking up the rest from reference TRBV29-1 and TRBJ1-2 gives the full variable domain: SAVISQKPSRDICQRGTSLTIQCQVDSQVTMMFWYRQQPGQSLTLIATANQGSEATYESGFVIDKFPISRPNLTFSTLTVSNMSPEDSSIYLCSVEVVGGHYGYTFGSGTRLTVV.

V and J are TRBV12-5 and TRBJ2-1; 7 nucleotides match TRBD1. The germline CDR1 and CDR2 sequences are LGHNT and FRNRAP. J gave up 14 bases and V 2 bases, and 9 bases lay outside the gene matches. The CDR3 contains 13 residues. In DNA, the CDR3 is TGTGCTAGTGGTTTGTCACCCGACAGGGTTGAGTTCTTC. This encodes CASGLSPDRVEFF.

The CDR3 here is CAISEPGWKTDTQYF. CDR3 DNA: TGTGCCATCAGTGAACCAGGTTGGAAGACAGATACGCAGTATTTT. The rearrangement uses TRBV10-3 and TRBJ2-3; unclear D gene. The CDR3 covers 15 residues. The V and J ends lost 3 bases and 3 bases respectively, with 13 bases between them. Germline loops: CDR1 ENHRY, CDR2 SYGVKD.

In nucleotides, the CDR3 is TGCGCCAGCAGTCGCTCCGGGACAGGGTGTGGGGCCAACGTCCTGACTTTC. Encoded protein: CASSRSGTGCGANVLTF. The J gene is TRBJ2-6, the V gene TRBV23-1; 9 bases align to TRBD1. Being an ORF, TRBV23-1 has a function that is uncertain. This CDR3 comprises 17 residues. The V and J ends lost 4 bases and 3 bases, in that order; junction bases with no gene match: 7.

The gene calls are TRBV10-2 and TRBJ1-5; perhaps TRBD1 as D (6 bases). Germline CDR1 is WSHSY and CDR2 is SAAADI. There are 16 residues in the CDR3. V dropped 4 bases and J dropped 3 bases, with 16 bases sitting between them. The DNA for the CDR3 is TGCGCCAGCAGTGGTGGCAGGGGCTTGGACAATCAGCCCCAGCATTTT. Amino acid sequence: CASSGGRGLDNQPQHF.

V is TRBV19 and J is TRBJ2-7, with D maybe TRBD1 (5 bases). The CDR3 runs 13 residues. Germline V lookup: CDR1 LNHDA, CDR2 SQIVND (reference sequence). V was pared by 2 bases and J by 4 bases, with 9 bases between. CDR3 amino acids: CASSIQGFYEQYF. The CDR3 DNA reads as TGTGCCAGTAGTATACAGGGTTTTTACGAGCAGTACTTC.